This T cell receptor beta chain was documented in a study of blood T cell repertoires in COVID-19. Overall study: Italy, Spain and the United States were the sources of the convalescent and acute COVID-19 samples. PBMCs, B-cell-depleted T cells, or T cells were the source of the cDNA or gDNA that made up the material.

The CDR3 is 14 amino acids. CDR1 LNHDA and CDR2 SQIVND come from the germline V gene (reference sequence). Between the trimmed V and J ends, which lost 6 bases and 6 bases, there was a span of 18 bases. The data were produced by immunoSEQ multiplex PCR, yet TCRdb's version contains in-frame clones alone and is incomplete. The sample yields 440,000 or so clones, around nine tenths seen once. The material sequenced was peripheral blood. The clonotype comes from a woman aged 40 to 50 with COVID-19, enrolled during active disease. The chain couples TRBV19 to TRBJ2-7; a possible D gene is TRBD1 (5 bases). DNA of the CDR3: TGTGCCAGTAGCCACTTAGCAGGGCCGGGCGAGCAGTACTTC. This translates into CASSHLAGPGEQYF.